The clone carrying this TCR beta chain was seen once. The antigen remains undetermined. This sample is drawn from a study of yellow fever vaccine responses in identical twins. TCRdb called the RT-PCR reads again in MiXCR, with one record for every CDR3 protein. The sample comprises around 7,200 distinct CDR3 sequences, about 86% of which are singletons, and more than 0.95% rests with the top ten. General observations from the study: Twins showed a vaccine T cell response that reportedly seemed partly convergent, partly personalized.

CDR1 and CDR2 from the germline V gene are SGHTA and FQGTGA. This CDR3 contains 15 residues. V lost 1 base and J 2 bases, leaving 11 bases between the germline ends. The sample consisted of T cells from blood (PBMCs), unsorted or a sorted subset (not recorded which), taken before or after yellow fever vaccination (not recorded which). The chain links TRBV7-3 to TRBJ1-2; D is possibly TRBD1 (6 bases). The receptor's source is a woman aged 18-30 years who received the yellow fever vaccine. The CDR3 DNA follows: TGTGCCAGCAGCTTAAGCTCAGGGGCAAACTATGGCTACACCTTC. The encoded protein is CASSLSSGANYGYTF.